Below are 5 T cell receptor beta chains sequenced from a single sample in a study of technical replicates of blood from a few donors. Repertoires were generated with immunoSEQ multiplex PCR, while TCRdb's copy carries only in-frame clones and drops some. The sample contains about 66,000 clones, approximately 90% of which appear only once. Material for sequencing was PBMCs. Source of these receptors: a human donor in good health. Some clones in this sample may be carry-over from other donors' samples.

The chain has TRBV4-3 and TRBJ2-2; 8 bases map to TRBD2. Germline V gives CDR1 LGHNA, CDR2 YSLEER. The CDR3 loop spans 19 amino acids. V lost 0 bases, J lost 0 bases, and 9 bases stayed unmatched. CDR3 protein: CASSQDGAGGPANTGELFF. The CDR3 nucleotides read TGCGCCAGCAGCCAAGACGGGGCGGGAGGCCCCGCGAACACCGGGGAGCTGTTTTTT.

V and J are TRBV30 and TRBJ1-1, with 7 bases fitting TRBD1. Trimming took 2 bases from V and 0 from J; bases not matched to a gene: 9. The CDR3 consists of 16 residues. In germline, CDR1 is GTSNPN, CDR2 SVGIG (reference sequence). The CDR3 DNA reads TGTGCCTGGAGTAAAAAATTGGGGACAGTGAACACTGAAGCTTTCTTT. Encoded protein: CAWSKKLGTVNTEAFF.

This rearrangement joins TRBV19 to TRBJ2-1; D is perhaps TRBD2 (6 bases). Trimming pared 5 bases from V and 4 bases from J, leaving 24 bases between. The CDR3 sequence is 18 residues long. Germline values: CDR1 LNHDA, CDR2 SQIVND (reference sequence). CDR3 sequence (DNA): TGTGCCAGTAGTTTCCGGGACTCCTTAGAGGGGTTTTACAATGAGCAGTTCTTC. As protein: CASSFRDSLEGFYNEQFF.

This rearrangement joins TRBV4-3 to TRBJ2-2; a possible D gene is TRBD2 (6 bases). The CDR3 contains 17 residues. CDR1 is LGHNA, CDR2 YSLEER, per germline. Trimming cost V 1 base and J 0 bases, with 12 bases left between them. CDR3 sequence reads: CASSQVPQRANTGELFF. The CDR3, as DNA: TGCGCCAGCAGCCAAGTTCCGCAGCGGGCGAACACCGGGGAGCTGTTTTTT.

The CDR3 loop reads CSVQGMSTEAFF. The CDR3 region has the DNA TGCAGCGTTCAGGGGATGAGCACTGAAGCTTTCTTT. The chain is built from TRBV29-1 and TRBJ1-1; D perhaps matches TRBD1 (6 bases). This CDR3 spans 12 amino acids. CDR1 is SQVTM and CDR2 is ANQGSEA in the germline V gene. V lost 5 bases, J lost 4 bases, and 11 bases lay in between.